Sequencing of this TCR beta chain was carried out in a study of neurological immune-mediated disorders (dated 2019 in TCRdb). The study in broad terms: Using UMI-based sequencing, the study compared peripheral blood TCR-beta repertoires from patients with HTLV-I-associated myelopathy (HAM/TSP), patients with multiple sclerosis, and healthy controls. Technical triplicate libraries were sequenced so that the variability in frequency of each individual clone could be precisely calculated. The cohort comprised 68 subjects: roughly 15 HAM/TSP patients, some 34 multiple sclerosis patients and about 20 healthy controls. The 90 to 110 TCR-beta libraries included longitudinal samples, technical triplicates and paired sorted CD4+ and CD8+ T-cell subsets alongside PBMC samples. The paper's findings and limits, for the study overall: Across subjects, expanded clones never shared an identical CDR3 amino acid sequence, which suggests that the TCR-beta repertoires in every group were private. TCR clonal expansion was highest in HAM/TSP patients and lowest in MS patients, with MS patients falling below even healthy controls.

This clonotype occurred many times. Its antigen remains undetermined. The record has no base qualities; no much larger clone is one base away. To synthesize cDNA, template-switch 5'RACE was performed with a primer carrying a 10-nucleotide random unique molecular identifier so that each TCR transcript was tagged. Every sequencing run covered 15-18 subjects and yielded more than 160 million TCR-beta sequences. Total RNA was extracted with the RNeasy kit. The KAPA Real-time Library Amplification kit was used to amplify TCR-beta VDJ regions with primers targeting the TCR constant region and the 5'RACE anchor. A first PCR added sample indexes and Illumina adaptors, after which a second PCR increased the library yield. After Ampure bead purification, the TCR product of roughly 650 bp was size-selected on a 2% E-gel SizeSelection system. Before pooling, library quality was checked on a Bioanalyzer, concentration was measured with Qubit, and libraries were quantified with the Kapa Library Quantification kit. An Illumina HiSeq 2500 was used to sequence the libraries paired-end at 2 x 150 bp. To increase sequence diversity, about 25-31% phiX was spiked into each library pool. On the study's bioinformatics: The quality-filtered reads were processed with the UMI-based MiGEC pipeline, whose error correction step removed more than 80% of the raw TCR sequences. IMGT germline references were used for aligning VDJ genes, and each clonotype was defined as a unique CDR3 amino acid sequence together with its V-J genes. Clonal expansion, Shannon diversity and CDR3 relatedness (CalcPairwiseDistances, ClusterSamples) were evaluated with VDJtools, and phylogenetic trees were built with CLCbio workbench. Clones with at least 8 unique UMIs were defined as expanded, with this threshold being based on coefficient-of-variation modelling across technical triplicates. TCRdb applied fastp at Q25 and MiXCR to the public reads, then kept only in-frame beta chains. Entries that share a CDR3 protein sequence are merged under the most common genes and DNA. TCRdb, not the original authors, processed these V and J calls. This sample is represented by under 70,000 distinct CDR3 sequences; less than 25% of them were singletons. About 4.3% of the sample lies in the top ten.

Here V drops 6 bases and J drops 5 bases, and the junction holds 6 bases not matched to any gene. There are 14 amino acids in the CDR3, from cysteine to phenylalanine inclusive. Kept here is only the CDR3 DNA, which spans 42 bases and is read in frame from base 1. This specimen's time point label, per the study, means: technical triplicate 2. Libraries from unsorted PBMCs were made from 2 million PBMCs kept in RNAlater at -80 degrees C until RNA extraction. Peripheral blood underwent Ficoll-Hypaque density gradient centrifugation to isolate PBMCs, which were then cryopreserved in liquid nitrogen. The sequence joins TRBV12-3 or TRBV12-4 to TRBJ1-4, and 7 junction bases match TRBD1. This receptor was obtained from a man in his sixties with HTLV-1-associated myelopathy (HAM/TSP). The sample comprised PBMCs. The nucleotide sequence reads as follows: TGTGCCAGCAGCCTTAGGGGGCCCAATGAAAAACTGTTTTTT. The translation is CASSLRGPNEKLFF.